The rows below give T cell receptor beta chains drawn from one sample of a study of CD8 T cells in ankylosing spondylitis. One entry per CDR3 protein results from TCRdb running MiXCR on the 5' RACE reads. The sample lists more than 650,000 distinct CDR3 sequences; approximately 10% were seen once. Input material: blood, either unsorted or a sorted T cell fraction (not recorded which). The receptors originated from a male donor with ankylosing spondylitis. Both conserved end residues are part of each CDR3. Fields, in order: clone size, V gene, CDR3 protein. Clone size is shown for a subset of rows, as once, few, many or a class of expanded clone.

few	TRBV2	CASSEDAQTYEQYF
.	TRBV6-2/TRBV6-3	CASSSLDRDLYEQYF
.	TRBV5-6	CASSLVGGRGSNSPLHF
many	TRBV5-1	CASSSGLGEQETQYF
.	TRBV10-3	CAVGRGTNEKLFF
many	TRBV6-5	CASSTSAQETQYF
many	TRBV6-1	CASSRDRGLYGYTF
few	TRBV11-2	CASSPRSGGGATDTQYF
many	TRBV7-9	CASSLQAGEAEAFF
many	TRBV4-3	CASSHLAGLRNEQFF
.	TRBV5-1	CASSLSPGGQETQYF
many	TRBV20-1	CSARDGAGAEAFF
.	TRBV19	CASRDRWFNQPQHF
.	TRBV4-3	CASSQDAMGNQPQHF
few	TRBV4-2	CASSQGPGAATGELFF
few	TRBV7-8	CASSLVGTSGVGSTDTQYF
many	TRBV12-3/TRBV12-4	CASSPQGFEAFF
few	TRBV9	CASSVQGLPGNTIYF
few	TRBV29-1	CSVGTQNQPQHF
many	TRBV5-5	CASSLGLAVSYNEQFF
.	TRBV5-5	CASSFLRINQPQHF
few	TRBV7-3	CASSFNGALRDEQFF